These 30 T cell receptor beta chains were sequenced from one sample in a study of cytomegalovirus exposure and HLA in healthy donors (dated by TCRdb to about 2017). Libraries were made using the immunoSEQ multiplex PCR assay. For the multiplex PCR, a mixture combining 60 forward primers for TCR Vbeta segments and 13 reverse primers for TCR Jbeta segments was used. TCRdb took over this immuneACCESS table, retaining in-frame rearrangements with V and J assigned. Such tables are incomplete; in checked studies, under half of the missing clones stem from an unresolved V gene, and the remainder is unexplained. This sample has over 150,000 clones in its table, and 70% to 80% of those were observed once. The ten largest make up approximately 8% of the sample. Sequenced: PBMCs. These receptors originate from a man aged 25-45 years in good health and CMV-seropositive.

This clone came up a few times. This sequence joins TRBV29-1 and TRBJ2-1; D perhaps matches TRBD2 (6 bases). Trimming stripped 3 bases from V and 4 bases from J, with 10 bases between. Germline CDR1 SQVTM, CDR2 ANQGSEA. This CDR3 comprises 13 residues. Here the CDR3 reads CSVEEGYYNEQFF. CDR3 DNA: TGCAGCGTTGAGGAGGGTTATTACAATGAGCAGTTCTTC.

The rearrangement joins TRBV6-4 to TRBJ1-2; TRBD1 matches at 12 bases. Germline loops: CDR1 MRHNA, CDR2 SNTAGT. The CDR3 extends over 15 amino acids. V lost 4 bases and J lost 3; bases outside the gene matches: 3. The CDR3 loop is CASSAGQGADYGYTF. The CDR3, as DNA: TGTGCCAGCAGTGCGGGACAGGGGGCAGACTATGGCTACACCTTC.

In its sample, this clone was seen once. The chain is built from TRBV2 and TRBJ1-2; D is possibly TRBD1 (5 bases). Germline V CDR1 and CDR2: SNHLY, FYNNEI. V shed 6 bases and J shed 2 bases, with 16 bases lying between them. The CDR3 has 15 residues. The CDR3 nucleotides read TGTGCCAGCAGCGGAGCGGGACGGGAAAACTATGGCTACACCTTC. This codes for CASSGAGRENYGYTF.

The V and J genes are TRBV5-4 and TRBJ1-1; D is unclear. Between the trimmed V and J ends, which lost 0 bases and 4 bases, there was a span of 7 bases. CDR1 is SGHNT, CDR2 YYREEE, per germline (reference sequence). The CDR3 loop spans 13 amino acids. The CDR3 here is CASSLVLGTEAFF. CDR3 coding DNA: TGTGCCAGCAGCTTGGTACTCGGCACTGAAGCTTTCTTT.

About this clone itself: An end of the junction does not agree with germline; a read error may underlie this. J is TRBJ2-3 and V is TRBV6-1; D is unresolved. Per germline, CDR1 MNHNS and CDR2 SASEGT. CDR3 length: 11 residues. The CDR3 is CASSILRVRDF. The CDR3 DNA reads as TGTGCCAGCAGTATACTCCGGGTTCGGGATTTT.

CDR3 sequence: CASSLNRGRDTEAFF. CDR3 coding DNA: TGTGCCAGCAGTCTGAACAGGGGGCGTGACACTGAAGCTTTCTTT. The chain uses TRBV27 and TRBJ1-1; TRBD1 agrees at 9 bases. Germline-derived CDR1 and CDR2 are MNHEY and SMNVEV (reference sequence). The CDR3 is made up of 15 amino acids. The J segment lost 3 bases and the V segment lost 5 bases, leaving 7 bases of the junction unmatched.

This clone has only one observation. The chain employs TRBV27 and TRBJ2-7; the match to TRBD2 covers 8 bases. Germline lookup yields CDR1 MNHEY and CDR2 SMNVEV (reference sequence). This CDR3 has 14 amino acids. The J segment lost 3 bases and the V segment lost 3 bases, leaving 4 bases of the junction unmatched. Here the CDR3 reads CASSFAAGGYEQYF. The CDR3 coding sequence is TGTGCCAGCAGTTTTGCTGCGGGGGGCTACGAGCAGTACTTC.

This chain links TRBV6-1 with TRBJ1-1; 7 bases fit TRBD1. Looked up from germline, CDR1 is MNHNS and CDR2 is SASEGT. This CDR3 contains 13 residues. J gave up 4 bases and V 6 bases, and 5 bases lay outside the gene matches. Here the CDR3 reads CASSQDRVTEAFF. CDR3 coding DNA: TGTGCCAGCAGCCAAGACAGGGTCACTGAAGCTTTCTTT.

This clone appeared a few times. The chain couples TRBV9 to TRBJ2-1, with D perhaps matching TRBD2 (5 bases). The CDR3 runs 14 residues. Germline-derived CDR1 and CDR2 are SGDLS and YYNGEE. Trimming pared 0 bases from V and 2 bases from J, leaving 6 bases between. This chain's CDR3 is CASSVGGTYNEQFF. The CDR3 nucleotides are TGTGCCAGCAGCGTAGGAGGGACCTACAATGAGCAGTTCTTC.

CDR3 sequence reads: CASGLGDFEFF. The CDR3 coding sequence is TGTGCTAGTGGTTTGGGGGACTTCGAGTTCTTC. The gene calls are TRBV12-5 and TRBJ2-1; a possible D gene is TRBD2 (6 bases). CDR3 size: 11 residues. The V end lost 1 base, the J end lost 14 bases, and 9 bases lay between the germline ends. Germline V gives CDR1 LGHNT, CDR2 FRNRAP.

The chain recombines TRBV6-1 with TRBJ2-5; TRBD1 is a possible D gene (6 bases). The germline V gene has CDR1 MNHNS and CDR2 SASEGT. The V and J ends lost 8 bases and 4 bases respectively, with 17 bases between them. This CDR3 is built from 14 residues. The CDR3 DNA is TGTGCCAGCTCCTCCCCTCAGGGGTCAGAGACCCAGTACTTC. This translates into CASSSPQGSETQYF.

V usage is TRBV5-1 and J usage is TRBJ1-2; 10 positions agree with TRBD1. CDR1 SGHRS and CDR2 YFSETQ come from the germline V gene. The CDR3 is 17 residues long. V trimming: 6 bases; J trimming: 3 bases; junction bases outside the gene matches: 14. The chain's CDR3 is CASTMGQGSRVDYGYTF. DNA for the CDR3: TGCGCCAGCACCATGGGACAGGGGAGTCGGGTCGACTATGGCTACACCTTC.

V usage is TRBV5-6 and J usage is TRBJ1-4; D not certain. The length of the CDR3 is 15 residues. Per the germline V gene, CDR1 is SGHDT and CDR2 is YYEEEE. The ends were cut back, 7 bases at V and 7 bases at J, with 20 bases in the middle. CDR3 nucleotides: TGTGCCAGCGCCCCCGGGGTCTCGGAGGGTGAAAAACTGTTTTTT. Translated: CASAPGVSEGEKLFF. Full variable domain (rest looked up from reference TRBV5-6 and TRBJ1-4): DAGVTQSPTHLIKTRGQQVTLRCSPKSGHDTVSWYQQALGQGPQFIFQYYEEEERQRGNFPDRFSGHQFPNYSSELNVNALLLGDSALYLCASAPGVSEGEKLFFGSGTQLSVL.

The chain carries TRBV19 and TRBJ1-1, with TRBD1 matching 11 bases. The length of the CDR3 is 15 residues. Per the germline V gene, CDR1 is LNHDA and CDR2 is SQIVND (reference sequence). V dropped 4 bases and J dropped 1; count of bases not matched to a gene: 2. The CDR3 region has the DNA TGTGCCAGTAGTACTGGGACAGGGGGGAACACTGAAGCTTTCTTT. Translating gives CASSTGTGGNTEAFF.

In regard to this clone: At the DNA level, this CDR3 is encoded by other sequences in the same sample as well. This chain links TRBV10-3 with TRBJ2-1; D is undetermined. The V end lost 0 bases, the J end lost 6 bases, and 3 bases lay between the germline ends. The CDR3 runs to 12 residues. From germline, CDR1 is ENHRY and CDR2 SYGVKD. For the CDR3, the DNA is TGTGCCATCAGTGAGTCGAGCAATGAGCAGTTCTTC. Protein sequence: CAISESSNEQFF.

The J gene is TRBJ1-4, the V gene TRBV6-5, with 10 bases lining up with TRBD1. The CDR3 spans 14 residues. CDR1 is MNHEY and CDR2 is SVGAGI in the germline V gene. Trimming took 5 bases from V and 6 from J; bases not matched to a gene: 3. In DNA form, the CDR3 reads TGTGCCAGCAGTCGGGACAGGGGCGATGAAAAACTGTTTTTT. This encodes CASSRDRGDEKLFF.

Regarding this clone: The junction and the germline gene differ at one end; a read error may be behind it. This specimen includes other DNA sequences encoding the same CDR3. J is TRBJ1-4 and V is TRBV5-1; 8 nucleotides match TRBD1. The CDR3 length is 14 residues. Per the germline V gene, CDR1 is SGHRS and CDR2 is YFSETQ. DNA of the CDR3: TGCGCCAGCAGCCACAGGGGGGCTAATGAAAAATTGTTTTTT. Encoded protein: CASSHRGANEKLFF.

The chain joins TRBV30 to TRBJ1-1; no definite D call. The CDR3 sequence is 12 residues long. V lost 5 bases to trimming and J lost 3 bases, with 10 bases between them. Germline V gene lookup returns CDR1 GTSNPN and CDR2 SVGIG (reference sequence). Here the CDR3 DNA reads TGTGCCTGGGCCCGCGAGCACACTGAAGCTTTCTTT. Its protein is CAWAREHTEAFF. The full variable domain, its missing parts supplied by reference TRBV30 and TRBJ1-1, is SQTIHQWPATLVQPVGSPLSLECTVEGTSNPNLYWYRQAAGRGLQLLFYSVGIGQISSEVPQNLSASRPQDRQFILSSKKLLLSDSGFYLCAWAREHTEAFFGQGTRLTVV.

The V and J genes are TRBV11-2 and TRBJ2-1; possible D gene TRBD1, 5 bases. The CDR3 loop spans 15 amino acids. Per germline, CDR1 SGHAT and CDR2 FQNNGV. V was shortened by 5 bases and J by 6 bases, with 17 bases between the two germline ends. The CDR3 spells CASSKDVGASNEQFF. CDR3 sequence (DNA): TGTGCCAGCAGCAAAGATGTAGGGGCCTCCAATGAGCAGTTCTTC.

This clone was found a few times. The chain has TRBV5-4 and TRBJ2-5; 7 nucleotides align to TRBD1. V was clipped by 5 bases and J by 2 bases; unmatched bases: 9. CDR1 is SGHNT, CDR2 YYREEE, per germline (reference sequence). This CDR3 is 15 amino acids long. This chain's CDR3 is CASRRDREVQETQYF. The CDR3, as DNA: TGTGCCAGCAGACGGGACAGAGAGGTACAAGAGACCCAGTACTTC.

Here the CDR3 reads CASSLHSRDGYTF. CDR3 bases: TGTGCCAGCAGTTTACACAGTAGAGATGGCTACACCTTC. V and J are TRBV28 and TRBJ1-2; no reliable D call. CDR3 size: 13 residues. V lost 2 bases to trimming and J lost 6 bases, with 10 bases between them. CDR1 is MDHEN and CDR2 is SYDVKM in the germline V gene.

V and J are TRBV11-2 and TRBJ1-2; 8 bases align to TRBD1. The CDR3 consists of 13 residues. The V gene end was trimmed by 0 bases and the J gene end by 7 bases; junction bases not matched to a gene: 1. CDR1 and CDR2 (germline): SGHAT, FQNNGV. This CDR3 reads CASSLEGQGGYTF. The CDR3 DNA reads as TGTGCCAGCAGCTTAGAAGGACAGGGTGGCTACACCTTC. Full variable domain (missing parts from reference TRBV11-2 and TRBJ1-2): EAGVAQSPRYKIIEKRQSVAFWCNPISGHATLYWYQQILGQGPKLLIQFQNNGVVDDSQLPKDRFSAERLKGVDSTLKIQPAKLEDSAVYLCASSLEGQGGYTFGSGTRLTVV.

The chain combines TRBV11-2 with TRBJ2-5; TRBD2 matches 9 bases. J gave up 6 bases and V 5 bases, and 16 bases lay outside the gene matches. The germline V gene has CDR1 SGHAT and CDR2 FQNNGV. This CDR3 region has 17 residues. The CDR3 region is CASSQESSGALSQTQYF. The CDR3 bases are TGTGCCAGCAGCCAAGAGTCTAGCGGGGCCTTATCGCAGACCCAGTACTTC.

The genes are TRBV6-1 and TRBJ1-2; no clear D gene. The CDR3 runs to 13 residues. V was pared by 6 bases and J by 4 bases, with 12 bases between. In germline, CDR1 is MNHNS, CDR2 SASEGT. This CDR3 is CASRQQTSYGYTF. DNA for the CDR3: TGTGCCAGCAGACAACAGACGAGCTATGGCTACACCTTC.

This chain uses TRBV7-6 with TRBJ2-1, with a possible D match to TRBD2 (5 bases). V shed 5 bases and J shed 0 bases, with 8 bases lying between them. Germline V gives CDR1 SGHVS, CDR2 FNYEAQ. The CDR3 has 14 amino acids. CDR3 nucleotides: TGTGCCAGCAGCGAGGGAAGCTCCTACAATGAGCAGTTCTTC. This translates into CASSEGSSYNEQFF.

This sequence joins TRBV25-1 and TRBJ1-5; maybe TRBD1 (5 bases). V was pared by 6 bases and J by 2 bases, with 11 bases between. Germline CDR1 reads MGHDK; CDR2 reads SYGVNS. The CDR3 has 14 amino acids. CDR3 DNA sequence: TGTGCCAGCAGCGGAGAAGGGGGCAATCAGCCCCAGCATTTT. This translates into CASSGEGGNQPQHF.

This chain links TRBV30 with TRBJ2-7, with D possibly matching TRBD1 (6 bases). From germline, CDR1 is GTSNPN and CDR2 SVGIG (reference sequence). V was pared by 5 bases and J by 5 bases, with 10 bases between. The CDR3 consists of 11 residues. The CDR3 DNA sequence: TGTGCCTGGGGGCAGGGGAACGAGCAGTACTTC. Translation: CAWGQGNEQYF.

V gene TRBV2 combines with J gene TRBJ2-7; D possibly corresponds to TRBD2 (5 bases). Trimming shortened V by 10 bases and J by 6 bases, and 13 bases separated the two germline ends. CDR1 is SNHLY and CDR2 is FYNNEI in the germline V gene. The CDR3 runs 11 residues. Here the CDR3 DNA reads TGTGCCACCACCGACTATGTCGAGCAGTACTTC. This encodes CATTDYVEQYF.

J is TRBJ2-1 and V is TRBV27; TRBD2 matches 12 bases. This CDR3 contains 15 residues. Germline-derived CDR1 and CDR2 are MNHEY and SMNVEV (reference sequence). V shed 6 bases and J 7 bases; nucleotides not matched to a gene: 7. CDR3 DNA sequence: TGTGCCAGCAGCTCCGGGACTAGCGGGTCGAATGAGCAGTTCTTC. Its translation: CASSSGTSGSNEQFF.

The chain is built from TRBV30 and TRBJ2-5; TRBD2 is a possible D gene (8 bases). V gave up 4 bases and J gave up 10 bases, with 28 bases separating them. Germline lookup yields CDR1 GTSNPN and CDR2 SVGIG (reference sequence). This CDR3 region has 16 residues. The CDR3 loop is CAWKGASGGPGGDQYF. In nucleotides, the CDR3 is TGTGCCTGGAAGGGGGCCAGCGGGGGCCCCGGTGGCGACCAGTACTTC.